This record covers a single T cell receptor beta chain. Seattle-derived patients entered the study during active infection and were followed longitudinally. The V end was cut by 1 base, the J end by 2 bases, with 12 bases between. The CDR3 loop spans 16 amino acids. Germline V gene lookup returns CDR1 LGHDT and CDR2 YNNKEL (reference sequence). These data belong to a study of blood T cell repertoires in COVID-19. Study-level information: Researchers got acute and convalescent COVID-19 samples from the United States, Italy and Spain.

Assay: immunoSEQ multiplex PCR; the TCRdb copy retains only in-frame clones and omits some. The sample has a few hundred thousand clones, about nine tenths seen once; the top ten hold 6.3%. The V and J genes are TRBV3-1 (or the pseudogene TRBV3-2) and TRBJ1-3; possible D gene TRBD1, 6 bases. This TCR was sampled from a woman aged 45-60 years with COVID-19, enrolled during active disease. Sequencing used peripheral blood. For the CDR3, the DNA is TGTGCCAGCAGCCAAGTCTTAACAGGGCCTGGAAACACCATATATTTT. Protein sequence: CASSQVLTGPGNTIYF.